A selection of T cell receptor beta chains follows, all from one sample in a study of blood T cell repertoires in COVID-19. The assay was immunoSEQ multiplex PCR, and TCRdb's table has in-frame clones only and misses some. The sample lists a few hundred thousand clones; 80% to 90% were seen once. Sequencing used PBMCs or T cells enriched from blood (not recorded which). These receptors all stem from a man aged 25-45 years who had recovered from COVID-19. The CDR3 runs from the conserved cysteine through the conserved F or W. Fields, in order: V gene, J gene, clone size, D gene, CDR3 protein, CDR3 DNA. The D gene is left open where the match is weak. Clone size is not always given. Where it is, it says once, few, many or a class for expanded clones.

>TRBV2|TRBJ2-3|NA|NA
CASSAGSTDTQYF
TGTGCCAGCAGTGCAGGGTCCACAGATACGCAGTATTTT
>TRBV14|TRBJ2-3|NA|NA
CASSSGDTQYF
TGTGCCAGCAGTTCCGGGGATACGCAGTATTTT
>TRBV3-1/TRBV3-2|TRBJ2-3|NA|NA
CASSSSATGDTQYF
TGTGCCAGCAGCTCCTCGGCAACAGGAGATACGCAGTATTTT
>TRBV10-1|TRBJ2-7|NA|TRBD2
CASSEDPSGFPDEQYF
TGCGCCAGCAGTGAGGACCCTAGCGGGTTCCCGGACGAGCAGTACTTC
>TRBV9|TRBJ1-6|NA|TRBD1
CASSSQGGNSPLHF
TGTGCCAGCAGCTCTCAGGGGGGTAATTCACCCCTCCACTTT
>TRBV12-3/TRBV12-4|TRBJ2-5|NA|NA
CASSLGGGQTQYF
TGTGCCAGCAGTTTGGGGGGAGGCCAGACCCAGTACTTC
>TRBV6-1|TRBJ2-1|NA|TRBD2
CASSEIAGRLGGSEQFF
TGTGCCAGCAGTGAAATCGCTGGGCGCCTGGGGGGGTCTGAGCAGTTCTTC
>TRBV15|TRBJ2-3|NA|NA
CATSSGSREADTQYF
TGTGCCACCTCATCAGGCAGTAGGGAGGCAGATACGCAGTATTTT
>TRBV24-1|TRBJ2-3|NA|NA
CATSDPPSTYSTDTQYF
TGTGCCACCAGTGATCCACCCTCTACGTACAGTACGGATACGCAGTATTTT
>TRBV5-1|TRBJ1-4|NA|NA
CASSLAGGVINEKLFF
TGCGCCAGCAGCTTGGCCGGAGGGGTCATTAATGAAAAACTGTTTTTT
>TRBV5-1|TRBJ2-5|NA|NA
CASSPGAGAETQYF
TGCGCCAGCAGCCCGGGGGCGGGGGCAGAGACCCAGTACTTC
>TRBV6-5|TRBJ2-2|once|NA
CASSYGQASTGELFF
TGTGCCAGCAGTTATGGCCAGGCCAGCACCGGGGAGCTGTTTTTT
>TRBV7-8|TRBJ1-5|NA|NA
CASSLGTDNQPQHF
TGTGCCAGCAGCTTAGGGACAGACAATCAGCCCCAGCATTTT
>TRBV23-1|TRBJ1-5|few|TRBD1
CASRLRDRGNQPQHF
TGCGCCAGCCGCCTCCGGGACAGGGGGAATCAGCCCCAGCATTTT
>TRBV5-1|TRBJ2-3|NA|TRBD1
CASSRTGTGVTDTQYF
TGCGCCAGCAGCCGGACCGGGACAGGGGTGACAGATACGCAGTATTTT
>TRBV10-3|TRBJ2-5|NA|TRBD2
CAISDPLAGGPETQYF
TGTGCCATCAGTGACCCCCTAGCGGGGGGGCCGGAGACCCAGTACTTC
>TRBV4-1|TRBJ1-5|NA|NA
CASSLNPGTNQPQHF
TGCGCCAGCAGCCTTAACCCGGGGACTAATCAGCCCCAGCATTTT
>TRBV12-3/TRBV12-4|TRBJ1-1|NA|NA
CASTYNTEAFF
TGTGCCAGCACCTATAACACTGAAGCTTTCTTT
>TRBV19|TRBJ1-1|NA|TRBD1
CASSSRQGSNTEAFF
TGTGCCAGTAGCTCCCGACAGGGGTCTAACACTGAAGCTTTCTTT
>TRBV6-5|TRBJ1-1|NA|TRBD1
CASLLGQGPNTEAFF
TGTGCCAGCCTCCTAGGACAGGGACCGAACACTGAAGCTTTCTTT
>TRBV7-8|TRBJ1-6|NA|NA
CASSLGPGSPLHF
TGTGCCAGCAGCTTAGGGCCGGGTTCACCCCTCCACTTT
>TRBV10-3|TRBJ2-7|NA|NA
CAISDLQGTSYEQYF
TGTGCCATCAGTGACCTACAGGGAACCTCCTACGAGCAGTACTTC